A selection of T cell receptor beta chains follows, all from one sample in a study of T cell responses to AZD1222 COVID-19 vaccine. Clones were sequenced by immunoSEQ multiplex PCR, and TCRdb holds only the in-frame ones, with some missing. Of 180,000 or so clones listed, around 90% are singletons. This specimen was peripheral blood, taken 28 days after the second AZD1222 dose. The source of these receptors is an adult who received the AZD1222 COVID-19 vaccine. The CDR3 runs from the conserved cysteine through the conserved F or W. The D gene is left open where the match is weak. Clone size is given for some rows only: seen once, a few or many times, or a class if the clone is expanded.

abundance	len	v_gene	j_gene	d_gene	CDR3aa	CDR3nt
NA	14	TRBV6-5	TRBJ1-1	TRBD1	CASSRTTGSTEAFF	TGTGCCAGCAGCCGGACGACAGGGTCAACTGAAGCTTTCTTT
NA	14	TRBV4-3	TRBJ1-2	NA	CASSQDPGPYGYTF	TGCGCCAGCAGCCAAGATCCAGGGCCATATGGCTACACCTTC
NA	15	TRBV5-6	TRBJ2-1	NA	CASSEGGISYNEQFF	TGTGCCAGCAGCGAAGGGGGGATCTCCTACAATGAGCAGTTCTTC
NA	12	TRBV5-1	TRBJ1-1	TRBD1	CASSFSGGLAFF	TGCGCCAGCAGCTTTTCAGGGGGCCTGGCTTTCTTT
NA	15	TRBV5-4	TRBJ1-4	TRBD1	CASSQPGQGNEKLFF	TGTGCCAGCAGCCAACCCGGACAGGGTAATGAAAAACTGTTTTTT
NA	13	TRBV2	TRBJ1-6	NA	CASATGFNSPLHF	TGTGCCAGCGCGACAGGATTTAATTCACCCCTCCACTTT
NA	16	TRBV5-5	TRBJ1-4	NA	CASSGVPGPTVEKLFF	TGTGCCAGCAGCGGAGTCCCGGGCCCTACGGTTGAAAAACTGTTTTTT
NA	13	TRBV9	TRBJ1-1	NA	CASSAGSDTEAFF	TGTGCCAGCAGCGCAGGGTCTGACACTGAAGCTTTCTTT
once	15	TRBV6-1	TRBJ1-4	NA	CASSEARATNEKLFF	TGTGCCAGCAGTGAAGCGCGTGCAACTAATGAAAAACTGTTTTTT
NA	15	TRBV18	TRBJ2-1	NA	CASSPPMDPYNEQFF	TGTGCCAGCTCACCACCGATGGACCCCTACAATGAGCAGTTCTTC
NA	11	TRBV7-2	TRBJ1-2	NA	CASKGNYGYTF	TGTGCCAGCAAGGGAAACTATGGCTACACCTTC
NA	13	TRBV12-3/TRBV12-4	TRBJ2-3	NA	CASTTLWADTQYF	TGTGCCAGCACCACCCTATGGGCAGATACGCAGTATTTT
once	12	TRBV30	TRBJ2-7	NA	CASSLSSYEQYF	TGTGCCTCTAGCCTAAGCTCCTACGAGCAGTACTTC